This TCR beta chain is drawn from a study of low-dose radiotherapy and immunotherapy resistance in tumors. Per the germline V gene, CDR1 is MDHEN and CDR2 is SYDVKM. Deletions cut 7 bases from V and 3 bases from J, with 13 bases between. The CDR3 is made up of 13 amino acids. This clonotype was seen at least ten times. With TRAV- and TRBV-specific primers, first-strand cDNA was made, covering the alpha and beta chains. The authors amplified TCRs for approximately 18 PCR cycles with a constant-region primer and a V-primer adapter. TCRdb processed the reads anew with MiXCR; each CDR3 protein has one entry. The data show some 60,000 distinct CDR3 sequences, more than 20% seen once. Time point defined: before trial treatment.

This TCR derives from a male donor with rectosigmoid adenocarcinoma. The chain is built from TRBV28 and TRBJ2-7, with D perhaps TRBD2 (6 bases). The input for sequencing was PBMCs, taken before treatment. This CDR3 is CASNSGEYYEQYF. The DNA for the CDR3 is TGTGCCAGCAACTCGGGGGAATACTACGAGCAGTACTTC.